The 26 T cell receptor beta chains given below trace back to one sample, sequenced in a study of breast tumors, draining lymph nodes, adjacent tissues. The lymph nodes were axillary draining lymph nodes from breast cancer patients. A single record per CDR3 protein comes from TCRdb applying MiXCR to the multiplex PCR reads. Of about 230,000 distinct CDR3 sequences in the sample, 32% were seen once. Sequencing was performed on axillary lymph node tissue. The receptors were gathered from a female donor with breast cancer. Some clones in this sample may be carry-over from other donors' samples.

This clonotype was seen only a few times. A much larger clonotype is one base distant, so this may be a read error. This chain's CDR3 is CASGCTGVSNQPQHF. Here the CDR3 DNA reads TGTGCTAGTGGTTGCACAGGGGTTAGCAATCAGCCCCAGCATTTT. V gene TRBV12-5 combines with J gene TRBJ1-5, with TRBD1 matching over 7 bases. CDR1 LGHNT and CDR2 FRNRAP come from the germline V gene. With V trimmed by 4 bases and J by 0 bases, 3 bases remained unmatched. The CDR3 has 15 amino acids.

This clonotype was recorded many times. CDR3 loop: CASSLARAGVGGYTF. The DNA of the CDR3 is TGTGCCAGCAGTTTAGCGCGGGCAGGGGTTGGTGGCTACACCTTC. V and J are TRBV12-3 or TRBV12-4 and TRBJ1-2; a weak D match, TRBD1 (6 bases). Trimming left V 0 bases short and J 7 bases short, with 15 bases between. The CDR3 is 15 amino acids.

This clonotype was observed many times. This rearrangement joins TRBV7-9 to TRBJ2-3, with D maybe TRBD2 (6 bases). The CDR3 sequence is 14 residues long. V was trimmed by 5 bases and J by 2 bases, leaving 11 bases between them. Looked up from germline, CDR1 is SEHNR and CDR2 is FQNEAQ (reference sequence). CDR3 sequence: CASSRRDPTDTQYF. The CDR3, as DNA: TGTGCCAGCAGCCGGCGGGACCCCACAGATACGCAGTATTTT.

This rearrangement joins TRBV25-1 to TRBJ1-2, with D unresolved. V was pared by 8 bases and J by 0 bases, with 7 bases between. Germline V lookup: CDR1 MGHDK, CDR2 SYGVNS. The CDR3 spans 12 residues. CDR3 in DNA: TGTGCCAGCCCGAAGGCTAACTATGGCTACACCTTC. It translates to CASPKANYGYTF.

This clonotype was counted many times. This rearrangement joins TRBV10-3 to TRBJ2-7; 7 bases are a match to TRBD2. This CDR3 contains 15 residues. The V and J ends lost 10 bases and 6 bases, in that order; junction bases with no gene match: 18. Germline V lookup: CDR1 ENHRY, CDR2 SYGVKD. CDR3 in amino acids: CATQPAGDRGGEQYF. CDR3 DNA sequence: TGTGCCACACAACCGGCGGGAGACCGCGGGGGCGAGCAGTACTTC.

A few counts support this clonotype. A much larger clonotype is one base distant, so this may be a read error. V usage is TRBV14 and J usage is TRBJ2-1; perhaps TRBD2 as D (6 bases). The germline gives CDR1 SGHDN, CDR2 FVKESK. The CDR3 extends over 17 amino acids. CDR3 in amino acids: CASSQDKRARPYTEQFF. The CDR3 DNA reads TGTGCCAGCAGCCAAGATAAGCGGGCGAGACCCTACACTGAGCAGTTCTTC. The full variable domain, its missing parts supplied by reference TRBV14 and TRBJ2-1, is EAGVTQFPSHSVIEKGQTVTLRCDPISGHDNLYWYRRVMGKEIKFLLHFVKESKQDESGMPNNRFLAERTGGTYSTLKVQPAELEDSGVYFCASSQDKRARPYTEQFFGPGTRLTVL.

Worth noting for this clonotype: A read error is possible here, since a much larger clone lies one base away. This chain uses TRBV4-1 with TRBJ2-2; TRBD2 is a possible D gene (5 bases). Trimming shortened V by 7 bases and J by 0 bases, and 12 bases separated the two germline ends. Germline V gene data show CDR1 as MGHRA and CDR2 as YSYEKL. The CDR3 is made up of 15 amino acids. The CDR3 is CASNGEIPNTGELFF. Written as DNA, the CDR3 is TGCGCCAGCAACGGGGAGATCCCGAACACCGGGGAGCTGTTTTTT.

This clonotype was seen ten or more times. The chain has TRBV29-1 and TRBJ2-5; 12 bases are a match to TRBD2. This CDR3 region has 14 residues. Germline V gene lookup returns CDR1 SQVTM and CDR2 ANQGSEA. Trimming removed 7 bases from V and 4 bases from J; junction bases left unmatched: 7. The CDR3 sequence is CSGRLAGATETQYF. The CDR3 nucleotides read TGCAGCGGGAGACTAGCGGGAGCGACAGAGACCCAGTACTTC.

The table lists this clonotype with a few counts. The chain recombines TRBV11-3 with TRBJ2-4; the D is unclear. The CDR3 consists of 12 residues. Germline values: CDR1 SGHNT, CDR2 YENEEA. Trimming removed 1 base from V and 8 bases from J, with 6 bases in between. The CDR3 nucleotides are TGTGCCAGCAGCTTAGGCCTAGACATTCAGTACTTC. This translates into CASSLGLDIQYF.

This clonotype showed up many times. This sequence joins TRBV7-9 and TRBJ2-3; 7 nucleotides agree with TRBD2. The CDR3 sequence is 16 residues long. Trimming cost V 3 bases and J 2 bases; bases outside gene matches: 8. The germline V gene has CDR1 SEHNR and CDR2 FQNEAQ (reference sequence). The DNA for the CDR3 is TGTGCCAGCAGCTTTGGGTCCACTAGCGACACAGATACGCAGTATTTT. Encoded protein: CASSFGSTSDTDTQYF.

The chain combines TRBV12-3 or TRBV12-4 with TRBJ2-2; possible D gene TRBD1, 6 bases. CDR3 length: 14 amino acids. V was shortened by 4 bases and J by 7 bases, with 13 bases between the two germline ends. CDR3 nucleotide sequence: TGTGCCAGCAGTTACCTCGGCAGGGGCGGGGAGCTGTTTTTT. Encoded protein: CASSYLGRGGELFF.

Of note for this clonotype: A much larger clone lies a single base off, so this may be a read error. The chain links TRBV6-6 to TRBJ2-7, with TRBD2 as a possible D gene (5 bases). The CDR3 loop spans 15 amino acids. V was trimmed by 4 bases and J by 7 bases, leaving 20 bases between them. Germline CDR1 is MNHNY and CDR2 is SVGAGI (reference sequence). The chain's CDR3 is CASSLGGSRGGEQYF. For the CDR3, the DNA is TGTGCCAGCAGTTTGGGCGGGTCCCGGGGTGGGGAGCAGTACTTC.

There are a few counts of this clonotype. Since a much larger clone is just one base distant, this may be a read error. The chain uses TRBV20-1 and TRBJ1-2, with 12 bases aligning to TRBD1. Germline CDR1 reads DFQATT; CDR2 reads SNEGSKA (reference sequence). V was clipped by 4 bases and J by 4 bases; unmatched bases: 10. The CDR3 runs to 16 residues. CDR3 region: CSAIPGQGAASYGYTF. CDR3 coding DNA: TGCAGTGCTATCCCGGGACAGGGGGCGGCAAGCTATGGCTACACCTTC.

This clonotype has just a few counts. An end of the junction does not agree with germline; a read error may underlie this. This chain joins TRBV6-5 and TRBJ1-3, with D perhaps matching TRBD1 (5 bases). The CDR3 is 15 residues long. Germline V gives CDR1 MNHEY, CDR2 SVGAGI. CDR3 in amino acids: CASSHARDSGDTIYF. The DNA for the CDR3 is TGTGCCAGCAGTCACGCCAGGGACTCTGGAGACACCATATATTTT.

The CDR3 here is CAGGTGELFF. The CDR3 DNA follows: TGTGCCGGCGGAACAGGGGAGCTGTTTTTT. The chain recombines TRBV2 with TRBJ2-2, with unresolved D. V was cut by 11 bases and J by 8 bases, with 9 bases left in between. The CDR3 totals 10 residues. Germline values: CDR1 SNHLY, CDR2 FYNNEI.

This rearrangement joins TRBV7-3 to TRBJ2-1, with D possibly matching TRBD1 (6 bases). This CDR3 has 17 residues. V gave up 5 bases and J gave up 0 bases, with 17 bases separating them. Germline CDR1 reads SGHTA; CDR2 reads FQGTGA. The CDR3 here is CASSLKGRGSSYNEQFF. CDR3 sequence (DNA): TGTGCCAGCAGCCTAAAGGGCAGGGGAAGCTCCTACAATGAGCAGTTCTTC. Based on the CDR3 plus reference TRBV7-3 and TRBJ2-1, the full variable domain is GAGVSQTPSNKVTEKGKYVELRCDPISGHTALYWYRQSLGQGPEFLIYFQGTGAADDSGLPNDRFFAVRPEGSVSTLKIQRTERGDSAVYLCASSLKGRGSSYNEQFFGPGTRLTVL.

For this clonotype: Just one base apart from a much larger clone, this may be a read error. The chain combines TRBV6-1 with TRBJ1-5, with a tentative D call TRBD1 (5 bases). Germline CDR1 and CDR2: MNHNS and SASEGT. V dropped 5 bases and J dropped 4 bases, with 18 bases sitting between them. The CDR3 is 16 amino acids. The chain's CDR3 is CASSYSRGARNQPQHF. For the CDR3, the DNA is TGTGCCAGCAGTTACTCTAGGGGAGCTAGGAATCAGCCCCAGCATTTT.

This clonotype has at least ten counts. CDR3 residues: CSAREGLPSGETQYF. In DNA form, the CDR3 reads TGCAGTGCTAGAGAGGGACTGCCCTCGGGAGAGACCCAGTACTTC. The chain couples TRBV20-1 to TRBJ2-5; TRBD2 is a possible D gene (6 bases). Trimming left V 0 bases short and J 4 bases short, with 15 bases between. Germline lookup yields CDR1 DFQATT and CDR2 SNEGSKA (reference sequence). CDR3 length equals 15 residues.

The chain uses TRBV10-3 and TRBJ1-2; D perhaps matches TRBD1 (5 bases). Germline values: CDR1 ENHRY, CDR2 SYGVKD. The CDR3 is made up of 16 amino acids. V lost 0 bases and J 0 bases, leaving 11 bases between the germline ends. The CDR3 DNA follows: TGTGCCATCAGTGAGTCGGGAGGGGCCACTAACTATGGCTACACCTTC. Its translation: CAISESGGATNYGYTF.

This clonotype is a singleton in its sample. A read error may account for a junction end that differs from germline. The chain uses TRBV11-3 and TRBJ2-5; D possibly corresponds to TRBD2 (5 bases). Per the germline V gene, CDR1 is SGHNT and CDR2 is YENEEA. The length of the CDR3 is 15 residues. The CDR3 loop is CVSSSRSRATETQYF. The CDR3 DNA follows: TGTGTCAGCAGCAGCCGCTCGAGGGCGACCGAGACCCAGTACTTC.

This clonotype was detected many times. The junction departs from germline at one end; a sequencing error may be responsible. The V and J genes are TRBV7-2 and TRBJ2-5; 7 bases map to TRBD2. The germline gives CDR1 SGHTA, CDR2 FQGNSA. This CDR3 spans 17 amino acids. The CDR3 protein is CASSQRAGGSRGEPQYF. The CDR3 DNA sequence: TGTGCCAGCAGCCAGCGGGCGGGCGGGAGTAGGGGAGAGCCCCAGTACTTC.

Points on this clonotype: A read error may produce the germline difference seen at one junction end. This chain connects TRBV20-1 to TRBJ2-3, with 13 bases identical to TRBD2. This CDR3 region has 16 residues. Germline-derived CDR1 and CDR2 are DFQATT and SNEGSKA (reference sequence). CDR3 DNA: TGCGGTGCTAGATCCCGGACTAGCGGGAGTGGGGGTGCGCAGTATTTT. Its protein product is CGARSRTSGSGGAQYF.

This clonotype was recorded at least ten times. The CDR3 DNA is TGTGCCACCAGCAGAGATCAAGGTTTCGGAGGGGGCGACTATGGCTACACCTTC. Translating gives CATSRDQGFGGGDYGYTF. The rearrangement links TRBV15 to TRBJ1-2; 7 bases agree with TRBD1. Germline CDR1 is LNHNV and CDR2 is YYDKDF (reference sequence). The length of the CDR3 is 18 residues. V trimming: 0 bases; J trimming: 3 bases; junction bases outside the gene matches: 13.

About this clonotype itself: A read error may account for a junction end that differs from germline. The gene calls are TRBV11-1 and TRBJ2-3; no reliable D call. The germline gives CDR1 SGHAT, CDR2 FQDESV (reference sequence). This CDR3 comprises 17 residues. This CDR3 reads CASSFGRASPNTDTQYF. The CDR3 DNA is TGCGCCAGCAGCTTTGGGCGAGCTAGTCCTAACACAGATACGCAGTATTTT. The full variable domain, its missing parts supplied by reference TRBV11-1 and TRBJ2-3, is EAEVAQSPRYKITEKSQAVAFWCDPISGHATLYWYRQILGQGPELLVQFQDESVVDDSQLPKDRFSAERLKGVDSTLKIQPAELGDSAMYLCASSFGRASPNTDTQYFGPGTRLTVL.

Note on this clonotype: This may stem from a read error, because a much larger clone lies one nucleotide away. The chain combines TRBV6-5 with TRBJ2-7, with TRBD2 matching over 8 bases. Germline values: CDR1 MNHEY, CDR2 SVGAGI. This CDR3 spans 15 amino acids. The CDR3 bases are TGTGCCGGCAGTCACGAACGGGGGGGGTCCTACGAGCAGTACTTC. As protein: CAGSHERGGSYEQYF.

The sample holds many counts of this clonotype. This sequence joins TRBV20-1 and TRBJ1-2; TRBD1 aligns across 12 bases. Germline CDR1 DFQATT, CDR2 SNEGSKA (reference sequence). Trimming cost V 1 base and J 1 base; bases outside gene matches: 7. This CDR3 region has 17 residues. The CDR3: CSARGPGTGGVNYGYTF. In nucleotides, the CDR3 is TGCAGTGCTAGAGGGCCCGGGACAGGGGGCGTTAACTATGGCTACACCTTC.